This T cell receptor (beta chain) was retrieved from a study of long-term antiretroviral therapy in people with HIV. Running of the v3.0 immunoSEQ assay took place at survey level. TCRdb's table, derived via immunoSEQ multiplex PCR, lists solely in-frame clones and lacks some. This table has roughly 18,000 clones, 75% to 95% appearing once. V was clipped by 1 base and J by 8 bases, with 7 bases between them. Germline V gives CDR1 SGDLS, CDR2 YYNGEE. The CDR3 totals 12 residues. The receptor was isolated from a man aged 50 or older with HIV. This chain links TRBV9 with TRBJ2-1; D is tentatively TRBD1 or TRBD2 (5 bases each). Sequenced here: unsorted PBMCs, sampled 3 years after starting antiretroviral therapy. The CDR3 nucleotides read TGTGCCAGCAGCGTACGAGGGGATGAGCAGTTCTTC. Translating it yields CASSVRGDEQFF.